Described below is a single T cell receptor beta chain sequence and its context. The antigen is unknown. This specimen belongs to a study of siplizumab effects on memory and regulatory T cells. Findings and limits, study-wide: Unstimulated subsets were the mapping target of only a minor fraction of alloreactive clones. Mappable alloreactive CD4+ clones were on average 68.8% Treg-derived with siplizumab, around 30% in controls. Assignment of a naive or memory phenotype failed for roughly 75-97% of the proliferating CD4+ or CD8+ clones.

The V end was cut by 6 bases, the J end by 6 bases, with 17 bases between. The germline V gene encodes CDR1 MNHNS and CDR2 SASEGT. The CDR3 extends over 14 amino acids. Per sample, 95,000 to 100,000 TCR templates were assayed. Sequencing used immunoSEQ multiplex PCR; TCRdb keeps in-frame clones, though not all of them. The table lists roughly 100,000 clones, roughly 91% of them singletons. The sequence was collected from a human donor in good health. The specimen was CD4+ T cells sorted from blood. This chain joins TRBV6-1 and TRBJ1-2; D gene unclear. DNA of the CDR3: TGTGCCAGCAGCGCTGGGCCGCCGCAGGATGGCTACACCTTC. This codes for CASSAGPPQDGYTF.